The clone carrying this T cell receptor beta chain was seen a single time. Its specificity is unknown. The data were taken from a study of T cell responses to AZD1222 COVID-19 vaccine. The study's findings and limits: Sampling that yielded the repertoires occurred only after the peak T cell response.

Germline V gives CDR1 SNHLY, CDR2 FYNNEI. CDR3 length: 14 amino acids. The V and J ends lost 5 bases and 1 base, in that order; junction bases with no gene match: 3. Clones were sequenced by immunoSEQ multiplex PCR, and TCRdb holds only the in-frame ones, with some missing. The sample yields about 130,000 clones, approximately 88% seen once. The chain combines TRBV2 with TRBJ2-7; 9 nucleotides line up with TRBD2. This specimen consisted of peripheral blood, obtained 28 days after the second AZD1222 dose. This sequence originates from an adult who received the AZD1222 COVID-19 vaccine. CDR3 sequence reads: CASSYSGGSYEQYF. In DNA, the CDR3 is TGTGCCAGCAGTTATAGCGGGGGATCCTACGAGCAGTACTTC.